The 30 T cell receptor beta chains in this list originate from one sample, sequenced in a study of shared clonotypes between healthy human individuals. Positive CCR7 selection of CD45RO-negative cells yielded the naive CD8 cells, and terminally differentiated effector memory CD45RA+ cells were excluded. Some clones are missing from TCRdb's copy, which holds only in-frame ones; the method was immunoSEQ multiplex PCR. The table lists about 2 million clones, over 85% of them singletons. Sample: naive CD8+ T cells sorted from blood. The origin of the receptors is a man aged 18 to 30 in good health.

V usage is TRBV7-9 and J usage is TRBJ1-6; no clear D gene. Per germline, CDR1 SEHNR and CDR2 FQNEAQ (reference sequence). The CDR3 contains 16 residues. V gave up 1 base and J gave up 0 bases, with 7 bases separating them. CDR3 in amino acids: CASSLGSISYNSPLHF. DNA for the CDR3: TGTGCCAGCAGCTTAGGATCAATCTCCTATAATTCACCCCTCCACTTT. The full variable domain, completed using reference TRBV7-9 and TRBJ1-6, is DTGVSQNPRHKITKRGQNVTFRCDPISEHNRLYWYRQTLGQGPEFLTYFQNEAQLEKSRLLSDRFSAERPKGSFSTLEIQRTEQGDSAMYLCASSLGSISYNSPLHFGNGTRLTVT.

The gene calls are TRBV7-3 and TRBJ2-7, with TRBD2 identical over 7 bases. With 7 bases clipped from V and 2 bases from J, the junction kept 20 bases outside the gene matches. The CDR3 is 18 amino acids. Germline lookup yields CDR1 SGHTA and CDR2 FQGTGA. DNA for the CDR3: TGTGCCAGCATCAAACACCCCTATAGCGGGCCGGGTCCCTACGAGCAGTACTTC. Amino acids: CASIKHPYSGPGPYEQYF.

This chain links TRBV5-1 with TRBJ2-3; D may correspond to TRBD1 or TRBD2 (5 bases each). V dropped 2 bases and J dropped 2 bases, with 12 bases sitting between them. The CDR3 totals 15 residues. CDR1 and CDR2 from the germline V gene are SGHRS and YFSETQ. The CDR3 DNA follows: TGCGCCAGCAGCTTTAGGGGACGGTACACAGATACGCAGTATTTT. This translates into CASSFRGRYTDTQYF.

The genes are TRBV5-6 and TRBJ2-3; D unresolved. The CDR3 covers 14 residues. In germline, CDR1 is SGHDT, CDR2 YYEEEE. Trimming pared 0 bases from V and 2 bases from J, leaving 7 bases between. For the CDR3, the DNA is TGTGCCAGCAGCTTGGCCCACAACACAGATACGCAGTATTTT. Translating it yields CASSLAHNTDTQYF.

V and J are TRBV5-4 and TRBJ2-7; no clear D gene. The ends were cut back, 9 bases at V and 0 bases at J, with 13 bases in the middle. This CDR3 has 13 amino acids. The germline V gene encodes CDR1 SGHNT and CDR2 YYREEE (reference sequence). The CDR3 is CATQWASSYEQYF. Here the CDR3 DNA reads TGTGCCACCCAGTGGGCCAGCTCCTACGAGCAGTACTTC.

This chain links TRBV15 with TRBJ2-1; 10 nucleotides align to TRBD1. Losses at the gene ends were 8 bases for V and 3 bases for J; bases not matched to a gene: 1. Germline CDR1 LNHNV, CDR2 YYDKDF (reference sequence). The CDR3 runs 13 residues. The CDR3: CATGDRGYNEQFF. The CDR3, as DNA: TGTGCCACCGGGGACAGGGGCTACAATGAGCAGTTCTTC.

The V and J genes are TRBV2 and TRBJ1-6; D is undetermined. Trimming removed 3 bases at V and 3 bases at J, with 9 bases between. Germline assignment: CDR1 SNHLY and CDR2 FYNNEI. This CDR3 contains 15 residues. Here the CDR3 DNA reads TGTGCCAGCAGTGACGCGGGGTACTATAATTCACCCCTCCACTTT. Residues: CASSDAGYYNSPLHF.

The rearrangement links TRBV28 to TRBJ1-5; unclear D gene. CDR1 MDHEN and CDR2 SYDVKM come from the germline V gene. The ends were cut back, 5 bases at V and 0 bases at J, with 14 bases in the middle. The CDR3 consists of 16 residues. CDR3 residues: CASSTLDIYSNQPQHF. The DNA of the CDR3 is TGTGCCAGCAGTACACTCGACATATATAGCAATCAGCCCCAGCATTTT.

This clone was observed a few times. Other DNA sequences in this specimen translate into the identical CDR3. This rearrangement joins TRBV27 to TRBJ2-5, with unresolved D. V gave up 3 bases and J gave up 0 bases, with 5 bases separating them. CDR1 MNHEY and CDR2 SMNVEV come from the germline V gene (reference sequence). This CDR3 has 13 residues. The CDR3 is CASSLMYQETQYF. The CDR3 coding sequence is TGTGCCAGCAGTTTGATGTACCAAGAGACCCAGTACTTC.

This rearrangement joins TRBV28 to TRBJ1-2; 11 bases match TRBD1. CDR3 size: 16 residues. Germline lookup yields CDR1 MDHEN and CDR2 SYDVKM. The V segment lost 5 bases and the J segment 2 bases; nucleotides outside the gene matches: 7. This chain's CDR3 is CASSGWGQGGNYGYTF. In nucleotides, the CDR3 is TGTGCCAGCAGTGGATGGGGACAGGGGGGCAACTATGGCTACACCTTC.

This clone was recorded once. The V call is TRBV20-1, the J call TRBJ2-3; D remains unclear. The CDR3 sequence is 11 residues long. Trimming pared 6 bases from V and 6 bases from J, leaving 10 bases between. Germline V gene lookup returns CDR1 DFQATT and CDR2 SNEGSKA (reference sequence). The CDR3 DNA follows: TGCAGTGCAGTCCACGTGGATACGCAGTATTTT. Translating it yields CSAVHVDTQYF.

This clone was detected only once. The same CDR3 can be traced to other DNA sequences in this sample. The V and J genes are TRBV30 and TRBJ2-1, with TRBD2 matching 7 bases. V was pared by 0 bases and J by 3 bases, with 5 bases of the junction left unmatched. CDR1 is GTSNPN and CDR2 is SVGIG in the germline V gene (reference sequence). The CDR3 runs 15 residues. DNA for the CDR3: TGTGCCTGGAGTGTGAGCAGCGGGATCTACAATGAGCAGTTCTTC. Protein product: CAWSVSSGIYNEQFF.

This clone has a handful of counts. The chain joins TRBV5-8 to TRBJ1-4; 7 positions agree with TRBD1. The CDR3 is 14 residues long. Germline assignment: CDR1 SGHTS and CDR2 YDEGEE. The trim removed 4 bases at V and 4 bases at J, leaving 4 bases unmatched. The DNA for the CDR3 is TGTGCCAGCAGCCCCGGGACAGTTAATGAAAAACTGTTTTTT. This encodes CASSPGTVNEKLFF.

The chain is built from TRBV5-1 and TRBJ2-3, with no clear D. The V end lost 0 bases, the J end lost 1 base, and 12 bases lay between the germline ends. CDR1 is SGHRS and CDR2 is YFSETQ in the germline V gene. The CDR3 covers 16 residues. The DNA of the CDR3 is TGCGCCAGCAGCTTGGATGTAGGCATGGGCACAGATACGCAGTATTTT. Its translation is CASSLDVGMGTDTQYF.

This chain connects TRBV2 to TRBJ1-2; possible D gene TRBD1, 5 bases. The CDR3 has 11 residues. Trimming pared 9 bases from V and 5 bases from J, leaving 10 bases between. Germline V gene lookup returns CDR1 SNHLY and CDR2 FYNNEI. The CDR3 loop reads CARREGYGYTF. As DNA, the CDR3 is TGTGCCAGAAGGGAGGGGTATGGCTACACCTTC.

V usage is TRBV7-6 and J usage is TRBJ2-1, with 8 bases aligning to TRBD1. There are 16 residues in the CDR3. CDR1 is SGHVS, CDR2 FNYEAQ, per germline. The trim removed 10 bases at V and 7 bases at J, leaving 18 bases unmatched. CDR3 nucleotide sequence: TGTGCCACCAGGAAGCCGGGACAGGATCCCCAAAATGAGCAGTTCTTC. Protein product: CATRKPGQDPQNEQFF.

The chain recombines TRBV5-1 with TRBJ1-3; perhaps TRBD1 as D (5 bases). Germline values: CDR1 SGHRS, CDR2 YFSETQ. Trimming pared 1 base from V and 4 bases from J, leaving 15 bases between. CDR3 length: 16 amino acids. Here the CDR3 reads CASSLTPGTDGNTIYF. For the CDR3, the DNA is TGCGCCAGCAGCTTGACGCCCGGGACTGACGGAAACACCATATATTTT.

The chain combines TRBV30 with TRBJ2-5; D possibly uses TRBD1 or TRBD2 (5 bases each). Trimming shortened V by 5 bases and J by 4 bases, and 14 bases separated the two germline ends. Germline CDR1 reads GTSNPN; CDR2 reads SVGIG (reference sequence). This CDR3 is built from 13 residues. The CDR3 DNA sequence: TGTGCCTGGGGGGGAATTGGGAGAGAGACCCAGTACTTC. Translation: CAWGGIGRETQYF.

The CDR3 coding sequence is TGTGCCAGCAGTGACAACAACTATGGGGAAAAACTGTTTTTT. Protein product: CASSDNNYGEKLFF. The chain joins TRBV9 to TRBJ1-4; no reliable D call. V lost 5 bases and J 8 bases, leaving 16 bases between the germline ends. The V gene's germline CDR1 is SGDLS and CDR2 YYNGEE. This CDR3 has 14 amino acids.

The V gene is TRBV10-2, the J gene TRBJ2-7; unclear D gene. The CDR3 totals 12 residues. V was shortened by 4 bases and J by 2 bases, with 6 bases between the two germline ends. Germline V gene data show CDR1 as WSHSY and CDR2 as SAAADI. The CDR3 sequence is CASSGSAYEQYF. CDR3 nucleotide sequence: TGCGCCAGCAGTGGGTCAGCCTACGAGCAGTACTTC.

The chain carries TRBV7-9 and TRBJ1-4; TRBD1 is a possible D gene (5 bases). Trimming removed 4 bases at V and 7 bases at J, with 19 bases between. CDR3 size: 16 residues. Germline V gene lookup returns CDR1 SEHNR and CDR2 FQNEAQ (reference sequence). This CDR3 is CASSSAEDTPGEKLFF. CDR3 in DNA: TGTGCCAGCAGCTCGGCTGAGGACACACCTGGTGAAAAACTGTTTTTT.

V gene TRBV6-1 combines with J gene TRBJ1-6, with 10 bases identical to TRBD1. The trim removed 0 bases at V and 3 bases at J, leaving 5 bases unmatched. In germline, CDR1 is MNHNS, CDR2 SASEGT. The CDR3 runs 18 residues. CDR3 residues: CASSEARTGGFYNSPLHF. The DNA for the CDR3 is TGTGCCAGCAGTGAAGCAAGGACAGGGGGTTTCTATAATTCACCCCTCCACTTT.

The V gene is TRBV28, the J gene TRBJ2-1; D perhaps matches TRBD1 (6 bases). CDR1 MDHEN and CDR2 SYDVKM come from the germline V gene. The ends were cut back, 4 bases at V and 0 bases at J, with 19 bases in the middle. CDR3 length: 18 residues. The CDR3 sequence is CASSSNKRQDYSYNEQFF. CDR3 nucleotide sequence: TGTGCCAGCAGTTCCAATAAGAGACAGGATTACTCCTACAATGAGCAGTTCTTC.

This clone has just one count. The V call is TRBV6-6, the J call TRBJ2-2; 7 bases map to TRBD2. CDR1 MNHNY and CDR2 SVGAGI come from the germline V gene (reference sequence). The CDR3 length is 13 residues. After removal of 7 bases from V and 4 bases from J, the junction contained 3 bases not matched to a gene. CDR3 protein: CASTGTTTGELFF. DNA of the CDR3: TGTGCCAGCACCGGGACTACCACCGGGGAGCTGTTTTTT.

The chain links TRBV7-2 to TRBJ1-2, with D unclear. Trimming removed 1 base at V and 2 bases at J, with 5 bases between. The CDR3 totals 13 residues. Germline V gene lookup returns CDR1 SGHTA and CDR2 FQGNSA. The CDR3 sequence: CASSLDPNYGYTF. CDR3 coding DNA: TGTGCCAGCAGCTTAGATCCGAACTATGGCTACACCTTC.

V usage is TRBV6-1 and J usage is TRBJ2-5; maybe TRBD2 (7 bases). Germline CDR1 is MNHNS and CDR2 is SASEGT. Trimming cost V 1 base and J 3 bases, with 12 bases left between them. The CDR3 spans 15 residues. CDR3 sequence reads: CASSEGGGREETQYF. The CDR3, as DNA: TGTGCCAGCAGTGAAGGGGGGGGGCGCGAAGAGACCCAGTACTTC.

The chain combines TRBV7-9 with TRBJ1-4, with TRBD1 matching 10 bases. J gave up 0 bases and V 5 bases, and 6 bases lay outside the gene matches. This CDR3 is 17 amino acids long. The germline gives CDR1 SEHNR, CDR2 FQNEAQ (reference sequence). CDR3 in DNA: TGTGCCAGCAGCATAAGGGACAGGGGTACAACTAATGAAAAACTGTTTTTT. Protein: CASSIRDRGTTNEKLFF.

The V call is TRBV15, the J call TRBJ2-3; 12 bases map to TRBD2. Germline V gene sequence: CDR1 LNHNV, CDR2 YYDKDF (reference sequence). V gave up 5 bases and J gave up 5 bases; unmatched junction bases: 5. The CDR3 extends over 15 amino acids. The CDR3 loop is CATSETSGGLDTQYF. The CDR3 DNA reads as TGTGCCACCAGCGAGACTAGCGGGGGTTTAGATACGCAGTATTTT. Combining the CDR3 with reference TRBV15 and TRBJ2-3 gives the whole variable domain DAMVIQNPRYQVTQFGKPVTLSCSQTLNHNVMYWYQQKSSQAPKLLFHYYDKDFNNEADTPDNFQSRRPNTSFCFLDIRSPGLGDTAMYLCATSETSGGLDTQYFGPGTRLTVL.

The V and J genes are TRBV2 and TRBJ1-6, with a tentative D call TRBD1 (5 bases). V was shortened by 7 bases and J by 3 bases, with 13 bases between the two germline ends. This CDR3 contains 15 residues. Looked up from germline, CDR1 is SNHLY and CDR2 is FYNNEI. Here the CDR3 DNA reads TGTGCCAGCACCTACGGGACTGACTATAATTCACCCCTCCACTTT. It is translated as CASTYGTDYNSPLHF. Filled out from reference TRBV2 and TRBJ1-6, the complete variable domain reads EPEVTQTPSHQVTQMGQEVILRCVPISNHLYFYWYRQILGQKVEFLVSFYNNEISEKSEIFDDQFSVERPDGSNFTLKIRSTKLEDSAMYFCASTYGTDYNSPLHFGNGTRLTVT.

The chain combines TRBV4-3 with TRBJ2-7, with 10 positions matching TRBD2. The ends lost 0 bases at V and 3 bases at J; junction bases unmatched: 5. Germline assignment: CDR1 LGHNA and CDR2 YSLEER. CDR3 size: 16 residues. The CDR3 protein is CASSQDQASGSYEQYF. DNA of the CDR3: TGCGCCAGCAGCCAAGATCAGGCTAGCGGGAGCTACGAGCAGTACTTC.